Reported below is one T cell receptor (beta chain). These data belong to a study of blood T cell repertoires in COVID-19. Study-level information: Acute and convalescent COVID-19 samples came from the United States, Italy and Spain. In each case, the material was cDNA or gDNA derived from T cells, B-cell-depleted T cells, or PBMCs.

As originally analysed: How many nucleated cells were present was estimated from reference gene primer amplification. Some clones are missing from TCRdb's copy, which holds only in-frame ones; the method was immunoSEQ multiplex PCR. The V and J calls and clone size are taken from that table; D and trimming were inferred from the DNA. Of under 200,000 clones in the sample, approximately 79% were seen once. Germline CDR1 is SGHAT and CDR2 is FQNNGV. This CDR3 has 12 amino acids. The germline V and J ends were trimmed by 4 bases and 2 bases, with 3 bases remaining between them. V usage is TRBV11-2 and J usage is TRBJ1-5; D remains unclear. Sequencing was done on a sample of peripheral blood. This sequence was found in a man aged 30 to 45 with active or convalescent COVID-19. CDR3 bases: TGTGCCAGCAGCTCGGGCAATCAGCCCCAGCATTTT. Residues: CASSSGNQPQHF. Complete variable domain (other parts from reference TRBV11-2 and TRBJ1-5): EAGVAQSPRYKIIEKRQSVAFWCNPISGHATLYWYQQILGQGPKLLIQFQNNGVVDDSQLPKDRFSAERLKGVDSTLKIQPAKLEDSAVYLCASSSGNQPQHFGDGTRLSIL.